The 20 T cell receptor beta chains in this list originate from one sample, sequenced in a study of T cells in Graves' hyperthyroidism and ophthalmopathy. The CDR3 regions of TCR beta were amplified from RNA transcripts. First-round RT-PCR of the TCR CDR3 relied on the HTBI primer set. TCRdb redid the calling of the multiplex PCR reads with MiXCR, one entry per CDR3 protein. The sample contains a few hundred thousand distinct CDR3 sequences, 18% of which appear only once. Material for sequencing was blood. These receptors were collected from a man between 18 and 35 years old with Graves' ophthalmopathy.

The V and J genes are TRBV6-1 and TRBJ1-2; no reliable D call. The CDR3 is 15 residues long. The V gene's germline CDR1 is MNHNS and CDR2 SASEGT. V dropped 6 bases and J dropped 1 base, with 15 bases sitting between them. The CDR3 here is CASRTADHLNYGYTF. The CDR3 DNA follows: TGTGCCAGCAGGACGGCGGACCACCTTAACTATGGCTACACCTTC.

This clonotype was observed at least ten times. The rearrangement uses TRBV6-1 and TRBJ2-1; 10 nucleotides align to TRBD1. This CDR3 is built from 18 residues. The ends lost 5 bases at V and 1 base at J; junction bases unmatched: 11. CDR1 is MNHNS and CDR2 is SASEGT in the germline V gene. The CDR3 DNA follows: TGTGCCAGCAGTCCGGGACAGGGGAAAAGGGGGTCCTACAATGAGCAGTTCTTC. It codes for CASSPGQGKRGSYNEQFF.

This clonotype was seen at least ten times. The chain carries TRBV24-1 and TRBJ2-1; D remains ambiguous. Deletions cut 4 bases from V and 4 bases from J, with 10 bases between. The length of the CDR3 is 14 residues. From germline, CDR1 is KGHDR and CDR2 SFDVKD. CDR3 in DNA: TGTGCCACCAGTGAAACCGTGTCGTACAATGAGCAGTTCTTC. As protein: CATSETVSYNEQFF.

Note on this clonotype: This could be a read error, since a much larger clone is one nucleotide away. The CDR3 sequence: CANSLGGREQFF. CDR3 sequence (DNA): TGTGCCAACAGCTTGGGGGGAAGGGAGCAGTTCTTC. The chain employs TRBV11-2 and TRBJ2-1; D possibly corresponds to TRBD2 (6 bases). Per the germline V gene, CDR1 is SGHAT and CDR2 is FQNNGV. The CDR3 is 12 residues long.

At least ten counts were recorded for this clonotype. The CDR3 nucleotides read TGTGCCAGCAGCTTAGATCTACAGGGGAACGACGAGCAGTACTTC. Its translation: CASSLDLQGNDEQYF. This rearrangement joins TRBV11-2 to TRBJ2-7, with 7 bases fitting TRBD1. CDR3 length: 15 residues. Germline CDR1 is SGHAT and CDR2 is FQNNGV. With 0 bases clipped from V and 5 bases from J, the junction kept 7 bases outside the gene matches. Drawing the rest from reference TRBV11-2 and TRBJ2-7, the complete variable domain is EAGVAQSPRYKIIEKRQSVAFWCNPISGHATLYWYQQILGQGPKLLIQFQNNGVVDDSQLPKDRFSAERLKGVDSTLKIQPAKLEDSAVYLCASSLDLQGNDEQYFGPGTRLTVT.

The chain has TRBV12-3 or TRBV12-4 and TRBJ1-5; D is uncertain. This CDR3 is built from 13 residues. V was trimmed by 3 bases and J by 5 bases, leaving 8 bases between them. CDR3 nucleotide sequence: TGTGCCAGCAGTTTCGAAAGATATCAGCCCCAGCATTTT. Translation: CASSFERYQPQHF.

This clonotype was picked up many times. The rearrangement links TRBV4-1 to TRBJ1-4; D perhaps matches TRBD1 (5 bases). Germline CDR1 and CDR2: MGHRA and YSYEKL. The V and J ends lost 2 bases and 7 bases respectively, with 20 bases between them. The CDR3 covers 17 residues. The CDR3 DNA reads TGCGCCAGCAGCCAATTCGATAGGGGAGGTGTAAGTGAAAAACTGTTTTTT. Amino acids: CASSQFDRGGVSEKLFF.

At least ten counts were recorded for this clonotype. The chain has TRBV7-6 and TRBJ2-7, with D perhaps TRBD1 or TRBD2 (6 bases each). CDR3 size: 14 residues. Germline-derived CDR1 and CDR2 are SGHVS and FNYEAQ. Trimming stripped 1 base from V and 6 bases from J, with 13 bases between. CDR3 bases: TGTGCCAGCAGCTTAGAAGGTGGAGGGGGCGAGCAGTACTTC. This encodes CASSLEGGGGEQYF.

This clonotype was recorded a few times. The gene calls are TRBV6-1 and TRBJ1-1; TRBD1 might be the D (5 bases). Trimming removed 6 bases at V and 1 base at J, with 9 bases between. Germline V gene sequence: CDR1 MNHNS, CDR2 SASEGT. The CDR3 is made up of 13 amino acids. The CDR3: CASSKTANTEAFF. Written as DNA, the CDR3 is TGTGCCAGCAGCAAGACAGCGAACACTGAAGCTTTCTTT.

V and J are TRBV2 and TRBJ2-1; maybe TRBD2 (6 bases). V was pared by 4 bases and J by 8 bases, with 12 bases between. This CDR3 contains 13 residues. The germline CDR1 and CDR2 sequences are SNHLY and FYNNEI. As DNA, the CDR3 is TGTGCCAGCAGTGTGGGGTCGGGGGATGAGCAGTTCTTC. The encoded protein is CASSVGSGDEQFF.

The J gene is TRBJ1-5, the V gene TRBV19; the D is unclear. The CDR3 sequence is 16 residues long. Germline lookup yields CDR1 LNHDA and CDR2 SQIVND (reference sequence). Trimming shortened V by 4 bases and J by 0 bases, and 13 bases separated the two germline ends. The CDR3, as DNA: TGTGCCAGTAGTAAAGTCGTATGGGGTAGCAATCAGCCCCAGCATTTT. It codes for CASSKVVWGSNQPQHF.

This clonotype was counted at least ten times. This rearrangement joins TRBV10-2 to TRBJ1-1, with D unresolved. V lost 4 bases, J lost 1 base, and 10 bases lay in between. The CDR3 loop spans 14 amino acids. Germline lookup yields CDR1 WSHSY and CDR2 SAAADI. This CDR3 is CASSAFSGNTEAFF. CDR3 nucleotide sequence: TGCGCCAGCAGTGCGTTTTCCGGGAACACTGAAGCTTTCTTT.

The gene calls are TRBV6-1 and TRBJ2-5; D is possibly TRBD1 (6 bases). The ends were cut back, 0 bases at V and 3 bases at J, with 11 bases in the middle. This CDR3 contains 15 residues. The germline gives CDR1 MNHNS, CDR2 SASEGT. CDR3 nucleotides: TGTGCCAGCAGTGAAGCGTCGGCAGGGGAAGAGACCCAGTACTTC. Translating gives CASSEASAGEETQYF.

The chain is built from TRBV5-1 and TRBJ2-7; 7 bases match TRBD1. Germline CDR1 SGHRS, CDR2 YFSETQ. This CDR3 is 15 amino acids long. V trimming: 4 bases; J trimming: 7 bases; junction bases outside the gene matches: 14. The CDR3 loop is CASSPRQGPFSEQYF. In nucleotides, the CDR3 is TGCGCCAGCAGCCCCCGACAGGGCCCTTTCTCTGAGCAGTACTTC.

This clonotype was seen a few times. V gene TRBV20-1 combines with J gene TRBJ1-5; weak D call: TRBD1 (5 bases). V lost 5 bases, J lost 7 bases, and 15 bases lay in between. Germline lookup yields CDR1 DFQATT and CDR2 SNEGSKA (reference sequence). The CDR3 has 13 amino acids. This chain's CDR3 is CSAAKEWGQPQHF. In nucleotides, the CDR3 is TGCAGTGCTGCCAAGGAATGGGGGCAGCCCCAGCATTTT.

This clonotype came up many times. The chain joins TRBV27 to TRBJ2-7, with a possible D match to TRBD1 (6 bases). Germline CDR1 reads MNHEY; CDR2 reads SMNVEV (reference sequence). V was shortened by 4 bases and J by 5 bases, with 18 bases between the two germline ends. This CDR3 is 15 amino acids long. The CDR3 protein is CASSYLGTSVHEQYF. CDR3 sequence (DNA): TGTGCCAGCAGTTATCTTGGGACAAGTGTACACGAGCAGTACTTC.

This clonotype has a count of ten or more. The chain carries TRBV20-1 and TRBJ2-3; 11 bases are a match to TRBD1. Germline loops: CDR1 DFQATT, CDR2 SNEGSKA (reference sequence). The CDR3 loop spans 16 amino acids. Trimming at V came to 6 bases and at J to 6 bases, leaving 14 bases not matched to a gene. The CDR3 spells CSASPGTGGKGDTQYF. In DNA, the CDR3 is TGCAGTGCCTCGCCGGGGACAGGGGGAAAGGGGGATACGCAGTATTTT.

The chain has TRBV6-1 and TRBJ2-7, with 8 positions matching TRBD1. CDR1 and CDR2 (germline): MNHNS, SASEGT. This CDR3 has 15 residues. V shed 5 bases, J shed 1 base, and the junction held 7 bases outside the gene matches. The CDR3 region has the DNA TGTGCCAGCAGTAACTATGGGACAGGATCCTACGAGCAGTACTTC. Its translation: CASSNYGTGSYEQYF.

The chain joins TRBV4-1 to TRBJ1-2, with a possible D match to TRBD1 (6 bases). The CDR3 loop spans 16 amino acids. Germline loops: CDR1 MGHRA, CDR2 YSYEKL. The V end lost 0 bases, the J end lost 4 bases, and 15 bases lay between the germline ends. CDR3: CASSQDRGQIIYGYTF. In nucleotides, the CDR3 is TGCGCCAGCAGCCAAGATCGGGGACAAATAATCTATGGCTACACCTTC.

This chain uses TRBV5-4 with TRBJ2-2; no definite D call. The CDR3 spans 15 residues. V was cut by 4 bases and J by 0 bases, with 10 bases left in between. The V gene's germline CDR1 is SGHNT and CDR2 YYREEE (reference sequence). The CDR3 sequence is CASSPPLANTGELFF. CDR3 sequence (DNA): TGTGCCAGCAGCCCCCCGCTGGCGAACACCGGGGAGCTGTTTTTT.